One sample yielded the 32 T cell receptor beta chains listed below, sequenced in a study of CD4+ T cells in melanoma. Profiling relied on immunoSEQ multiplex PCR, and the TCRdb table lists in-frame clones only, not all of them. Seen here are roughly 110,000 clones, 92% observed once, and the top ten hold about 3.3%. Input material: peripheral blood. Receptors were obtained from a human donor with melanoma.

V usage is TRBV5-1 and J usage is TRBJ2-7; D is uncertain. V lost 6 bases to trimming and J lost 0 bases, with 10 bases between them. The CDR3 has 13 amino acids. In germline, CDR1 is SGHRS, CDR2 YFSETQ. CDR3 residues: CASKALNSYEQYF. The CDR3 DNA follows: TGCGCCAGCAAGGCTCTGAACTCCTACGAGCAGTACTTC.

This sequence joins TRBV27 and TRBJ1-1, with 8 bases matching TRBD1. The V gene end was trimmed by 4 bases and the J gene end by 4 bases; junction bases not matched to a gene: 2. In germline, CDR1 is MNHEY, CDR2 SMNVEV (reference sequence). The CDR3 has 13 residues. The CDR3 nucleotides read TGTGCCAGCAGTTATACAGGGGGCACTGAAGCTTTCTTT. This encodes CASSYTGGTEAFF.

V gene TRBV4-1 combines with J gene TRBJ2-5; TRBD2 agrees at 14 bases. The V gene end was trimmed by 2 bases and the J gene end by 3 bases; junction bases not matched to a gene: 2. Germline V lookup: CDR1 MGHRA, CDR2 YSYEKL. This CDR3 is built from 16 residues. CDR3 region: CASSQWTSGGKETQYF. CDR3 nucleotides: TGCGCCAGCAGCCAATGGACTAGCGGGGGGAAAGAGACCCAGTACTTC.

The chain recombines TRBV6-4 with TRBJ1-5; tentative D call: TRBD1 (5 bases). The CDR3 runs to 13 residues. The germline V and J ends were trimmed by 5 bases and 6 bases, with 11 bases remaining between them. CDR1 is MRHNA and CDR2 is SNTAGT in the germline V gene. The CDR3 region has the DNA TGTGCCAGCAGTCCCAGGGAGGGTCAGCCCCAGCATTTT. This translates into CASSPREGQPQHF.

The CDR3 coding sequence is TGTGCCAGCAGCACCCTCCATGTTTTAGGGCCAGATACGCAGTATTTT. It specifies CASSTLHVLGPDTQYF. The chain links TRBV5-5 to TRBJ2-3; D gene ambiguous. From germline, CDR1 is SGHKS and CDR2 YYEKEE (reference sequence). The V and J ends lost 4 bases and 4 bases respectively, with 19 bases between them. This CDR3 is built from 16 residues.

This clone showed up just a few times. CDR3 DNA sequence: TGCGCCAGCAGCCAAGACTTGAACACTGAAGCTTTCTTT. Translation gives CASSQDLNTEAFF. The chain recombines TRBV4-3 with TRBJ1-1, with unresolved D. V lost 0 bases, J lost 0 bases, and 2 bases lay in between. CDR3 length: 13 amino acids. CDR1 is LGHNA, CDR2 YSLEER, per germline.

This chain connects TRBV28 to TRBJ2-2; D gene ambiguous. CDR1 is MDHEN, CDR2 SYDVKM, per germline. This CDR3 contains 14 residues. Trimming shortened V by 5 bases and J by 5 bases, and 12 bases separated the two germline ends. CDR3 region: CASSPIRSTGELFF. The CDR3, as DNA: TGTGCCAGCAGTCCCATCCGGAGTACCGGGGAGCTGTTTTTT.

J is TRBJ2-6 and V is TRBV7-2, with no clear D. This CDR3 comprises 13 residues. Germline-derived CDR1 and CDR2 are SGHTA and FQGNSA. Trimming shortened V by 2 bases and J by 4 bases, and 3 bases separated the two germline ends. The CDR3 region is CASSLPGANVLTF. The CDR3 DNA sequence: TGTGCCAGCAGCTTACCCGGGGCCAACGTCCTGACTTTC.

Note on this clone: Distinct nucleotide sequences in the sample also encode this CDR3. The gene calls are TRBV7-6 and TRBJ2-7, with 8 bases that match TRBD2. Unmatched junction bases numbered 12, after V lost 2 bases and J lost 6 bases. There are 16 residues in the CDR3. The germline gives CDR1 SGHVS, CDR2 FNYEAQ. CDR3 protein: CASSLIVAGGTGEQYF. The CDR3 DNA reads TGTGCCAGCAGCTTAATAGTTGCGGGAGGAACGGGCGAGCAGTACTTC.

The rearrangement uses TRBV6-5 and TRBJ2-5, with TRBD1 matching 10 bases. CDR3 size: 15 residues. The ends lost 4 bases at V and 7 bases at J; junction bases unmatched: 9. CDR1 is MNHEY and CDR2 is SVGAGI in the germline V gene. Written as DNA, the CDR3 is TGTGCCAGCAGTTCAACGCGGACAGGGGGAGGGACCCAGTACTTC. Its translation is CASSSTRTGGGTQYF.

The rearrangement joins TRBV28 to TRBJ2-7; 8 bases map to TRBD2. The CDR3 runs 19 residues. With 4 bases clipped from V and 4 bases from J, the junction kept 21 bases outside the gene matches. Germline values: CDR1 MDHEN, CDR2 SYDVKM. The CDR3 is CASSSLGFSTWASGYEQYF. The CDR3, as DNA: TGTGCCAGCAGTTCCCTGGGGTTCTCCACCTGGGCTAGCGGGTACGAGCAGTACTTC.

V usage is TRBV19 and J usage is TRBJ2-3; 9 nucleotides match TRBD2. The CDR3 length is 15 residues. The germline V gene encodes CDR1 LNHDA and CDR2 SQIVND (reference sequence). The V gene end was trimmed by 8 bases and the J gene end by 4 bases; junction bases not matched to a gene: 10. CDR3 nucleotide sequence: TGTGCCAGTCGGGATTTAGCGGGGGCCGCAGATACGCAGTATTTT. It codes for CASRDLAGAADTQYF. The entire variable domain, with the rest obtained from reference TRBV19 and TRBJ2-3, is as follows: DGGITQSPKYLFRKEGQNVTLSCEQNLNHDAMYWYRQDPGQGLRLIYYSQIVNDFQKGDIAEGYSVSREKKESFPLTVTSAQKNPTAFYLCASRDLAGAADTQYFGPGTRLTVL.

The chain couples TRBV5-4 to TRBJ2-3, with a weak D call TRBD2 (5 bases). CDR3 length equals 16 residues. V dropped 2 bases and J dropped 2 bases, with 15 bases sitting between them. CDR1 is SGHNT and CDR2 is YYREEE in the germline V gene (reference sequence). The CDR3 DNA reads TGTGCCAGCAGCTTTTCCCCGGACTCGACCACAGATACGCAGTATTTT. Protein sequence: CASSFSPDSTTDTQYF.

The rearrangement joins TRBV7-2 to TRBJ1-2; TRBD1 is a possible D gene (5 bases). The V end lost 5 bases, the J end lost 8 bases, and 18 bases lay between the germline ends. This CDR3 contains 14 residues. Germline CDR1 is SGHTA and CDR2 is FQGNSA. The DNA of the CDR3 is TGTGCCAGCAGCCAGATTTTTGGCGGGACCGGCTACACCTTC. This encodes CASSQIFGGTGYTF.

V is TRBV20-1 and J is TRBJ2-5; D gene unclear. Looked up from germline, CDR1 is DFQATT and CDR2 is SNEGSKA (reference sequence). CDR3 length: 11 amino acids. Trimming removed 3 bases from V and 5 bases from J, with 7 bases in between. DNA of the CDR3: TGCAGTGCTAGGATTGGGGAGACCCAGTACTTC. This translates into CSARIGETQYF.

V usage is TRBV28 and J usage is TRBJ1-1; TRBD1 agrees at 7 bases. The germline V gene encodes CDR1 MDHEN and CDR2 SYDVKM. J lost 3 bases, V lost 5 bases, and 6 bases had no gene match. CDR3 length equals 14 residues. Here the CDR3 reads CASSLQGRDTEAFF. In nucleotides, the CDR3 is TGTGCCAGCAGTCTACAGGGGAGGGACACTGAAGCTTTCTTT.

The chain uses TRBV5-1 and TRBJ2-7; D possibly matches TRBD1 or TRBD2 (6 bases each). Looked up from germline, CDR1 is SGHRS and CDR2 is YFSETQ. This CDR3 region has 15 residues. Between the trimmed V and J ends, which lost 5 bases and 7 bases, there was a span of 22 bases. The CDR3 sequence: CASRLYREESLEQYF. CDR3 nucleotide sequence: TGCGCCAGCAGGTTATACAGGGAGGAAAGTTTGGAGCAGTACTTC.

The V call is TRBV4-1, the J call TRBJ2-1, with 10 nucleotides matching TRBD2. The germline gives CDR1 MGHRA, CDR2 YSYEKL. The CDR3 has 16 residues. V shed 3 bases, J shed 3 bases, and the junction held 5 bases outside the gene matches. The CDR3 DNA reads TGCGCCAGCAGCCATGTAGCGGGGGGACTCTACAATGAGCAGTTCTTC. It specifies CASSHVAGGLYNEQFF.

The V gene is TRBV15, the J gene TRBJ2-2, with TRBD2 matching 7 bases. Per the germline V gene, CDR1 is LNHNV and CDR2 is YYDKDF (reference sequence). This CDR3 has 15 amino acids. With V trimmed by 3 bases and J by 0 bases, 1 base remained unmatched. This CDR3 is CATSSRGANTGELFF. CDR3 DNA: TGTGCCACCAGCAGTCGGGGGGCGAACACCGGGGAGCTGTTTTTT.

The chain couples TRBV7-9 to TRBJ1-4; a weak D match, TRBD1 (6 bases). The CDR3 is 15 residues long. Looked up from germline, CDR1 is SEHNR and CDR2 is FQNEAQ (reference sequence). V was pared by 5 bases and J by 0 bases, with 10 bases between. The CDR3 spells CASSGWTATNEKLFF. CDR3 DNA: TGTGCCAGCAGCGGCTGGACAGCAACTAATGAAAAACTGTTTTTT.

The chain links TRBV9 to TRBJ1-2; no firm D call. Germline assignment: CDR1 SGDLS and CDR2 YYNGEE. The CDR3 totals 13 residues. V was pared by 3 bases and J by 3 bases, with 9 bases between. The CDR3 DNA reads TGTGCCAGCAGCGCCCCGGACCACTATGGCTACACCTTC. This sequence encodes CASSAPDHYGYTF. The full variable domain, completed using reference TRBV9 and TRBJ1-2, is DSGVTQTPKHLITATGQRVTLRCSPRSGDLSVYWYQQSLDQGLQFLIQYYNGEERAKGNILERFSAQQFPDLHSELNLSSLELGDSALYFCASSAPDHYGYTFGSGTRLTVV.

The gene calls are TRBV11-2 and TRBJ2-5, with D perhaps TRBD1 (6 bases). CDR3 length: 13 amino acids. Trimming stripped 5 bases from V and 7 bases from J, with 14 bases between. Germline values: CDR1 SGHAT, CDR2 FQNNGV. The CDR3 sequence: CASSPTGSGTQYF. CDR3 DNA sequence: TGTGCCAGCAGCCCAACAGGGTCAGGGACCCAGTACTTC.

In DNA, the CDR3 is TGCGCCAGCAGCTTAGGATCAGGCGATGAGCAGTTCTTC. Protein: CASSLGSGDEQFF. The chain recombines TRBV5-1 with TRBJ2-1; D unclear. Between the trimmed V and J ends, which lost 2 bases and 8 bases, there was a span of 11 bases. The germline V gene encodes CDR1 SGHRS and CDR2 YFSETQ. The CDR3 has 13 residues.

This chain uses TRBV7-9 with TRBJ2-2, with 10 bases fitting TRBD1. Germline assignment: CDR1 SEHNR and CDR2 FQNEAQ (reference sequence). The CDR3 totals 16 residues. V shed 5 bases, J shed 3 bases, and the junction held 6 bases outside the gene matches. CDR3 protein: CASSPGQGGDTGELFF. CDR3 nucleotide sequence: TGTGCCAGCAGCCCCGGACAGGGGGGGGACACCGGGGAGCTGTTTTTT.

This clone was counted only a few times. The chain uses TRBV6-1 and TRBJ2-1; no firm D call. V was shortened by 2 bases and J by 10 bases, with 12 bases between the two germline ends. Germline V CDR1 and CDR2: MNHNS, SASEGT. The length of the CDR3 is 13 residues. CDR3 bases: TGTGCCAGCAGTGAAAGTCGTCCAGGCGAGCAGTTCTTC. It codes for CASSESRPGEQFF.

CDR3 protein: CASSLMTSGSYNEQFF. The CDR3 DNA reads TGTGCCAGCAGCCTTATGACTAGCGGCTCCTACAATGAGCAGTTCTTC. The J gene is TRBJ2-1, the V gene TRBV13; 9 positions agree with TRBD2. This CDR3 is 16 amino acids long. The V gene's germline CDR1 is PRHDT and CDR2 FYEKMQ (reference sequence). The J segment lost 0 bases and the V segment lost 5 bases, leaving 5 bases of the junction unmatched.

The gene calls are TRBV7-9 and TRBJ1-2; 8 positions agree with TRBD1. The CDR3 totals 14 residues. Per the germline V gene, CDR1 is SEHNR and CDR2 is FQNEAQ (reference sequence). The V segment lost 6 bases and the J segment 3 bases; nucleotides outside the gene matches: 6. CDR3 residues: CASRSGGEDYGYTF. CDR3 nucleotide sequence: TGTGCCAGCAGGTCAGGGGGCGAGGACTATGGCTACACCTTC.

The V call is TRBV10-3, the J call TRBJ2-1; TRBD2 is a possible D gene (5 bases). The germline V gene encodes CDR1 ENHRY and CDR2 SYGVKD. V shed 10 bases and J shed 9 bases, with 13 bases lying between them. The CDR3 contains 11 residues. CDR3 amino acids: CANRGNGEQFF. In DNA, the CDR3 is TGTGCCAACCGGGGAAACGGTGAGCAGTTCTTC.

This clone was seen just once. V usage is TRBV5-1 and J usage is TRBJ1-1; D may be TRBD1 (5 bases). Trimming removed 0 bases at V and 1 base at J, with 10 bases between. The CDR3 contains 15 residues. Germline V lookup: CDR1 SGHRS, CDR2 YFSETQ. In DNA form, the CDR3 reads TGCGCCAGCAGCTTGGGACGGCAGGGGAACACTGAAGCTTTCTTT. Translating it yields CASSLGRQGNTEAFF.

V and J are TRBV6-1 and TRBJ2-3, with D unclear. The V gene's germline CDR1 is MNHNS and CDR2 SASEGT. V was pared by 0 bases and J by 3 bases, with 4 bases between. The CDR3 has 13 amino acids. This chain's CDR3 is CASSEAGTDTQYF. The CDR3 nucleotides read TGTGCCAGCAGTGAAGCTGGAACAGATACGCAGTATTTT.

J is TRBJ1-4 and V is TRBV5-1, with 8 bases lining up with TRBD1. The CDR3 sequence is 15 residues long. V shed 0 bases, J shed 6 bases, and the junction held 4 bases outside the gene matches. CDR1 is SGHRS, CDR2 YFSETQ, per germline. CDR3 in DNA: TGCGCCAGCAGCTTGGACGGACAGGGAGATGAAAAACTGTTTTTT. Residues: CASSLDGQGDEKLFF.

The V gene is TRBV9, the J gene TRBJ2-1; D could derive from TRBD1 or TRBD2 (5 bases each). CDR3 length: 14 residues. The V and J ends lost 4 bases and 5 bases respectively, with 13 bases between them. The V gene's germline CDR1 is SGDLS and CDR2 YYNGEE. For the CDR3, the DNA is TGTGCCAGCAGCCTCGGGACGGCCCACAATGAGCAGTTCTTC. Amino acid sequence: CASSLGTAHNEQFF.